The sequence of this T cell receptor beta chain was determined in a study of T-cell memory formation after mild COVID-19. One entry per CDR3 protein, called by TCRdb with MiXCR from the 5' RACE reads. The repertoire holds under 150,000 distinct CDR3 sequences, with about 17% as singletons. The V segment lost 0 bases and the J segment 2 bases; nucleotides outside the gene matches: 7. Per the germline V gene, CDR1 is LGHNA and CDR2 is YNFKEQ. The CDR3 consists of 19 residues. The gene calls are TRBV4-2 and TRBJ2-2; 12 nucleotides line up with TRBD2. The specimen sequenced was PBMCs or a T cell subset sorted from them (not recorded which). The source is an adult woman who had mild COVID-19 (a few samples of this study predate the infection). Cell type and time point are not known. The chain's CDR3 is CASSQEASGGAPNTGELFF. CDR3 nucleotides: TGTGCCAGCAGCCAAGAGGCTAGCGGGGGGGCCCCAAACACCGGGGAGCTGTTTTTT.